This T cell receptor beta chain was sequenced during a study of identifying expanded T cells in peripheral blood. Whole-study results and caveats: Technical replicates showed about 1.2 changed clones; around two weeks about 16; four weeks 19.

The table came from immunoSEQ multiplex PCR; TCRdb's copy has only in-frame clones and leaves some out. The table shows fewer than 85,000 clones, with about nine tenths occurring only once. V was cut by 4 bases and J by 7 bases, with 16 bases left in between. CDR1 and CDR2 (germline): SGHVS, FNYEAQ. The CDR3 length is 14 residues. A remark on this clone: The antigen remains undetermined.

Sequenced: blood. The gene calls are TRBV7-6 and TRBJ1-2; tentative D call: TRBD1 (6 bases). The sequence derives from a person aged 18 to 75 in good health. The CDR3: CASSSYQGKGGYTF. DNA of the CDR3: TGTGCCAGCAGCTCGTATCAGGGGAAGGGTGGCTACACCTTC.